These 30 T cell receptor beta chains share one sample of origin, sequenced in a study of cytomegalovirus exposure and HLA in healthy donors. Only in-frame clones appear in the TCRdb table, and some are missing; sequencing was by immunoSEQ multiplex PCR. This sample has 300,000 to 450,000 clones, with 86% found just once. The specimen was PBMCs. The receptor set was obtained from a young woman in good health and CMV-seronegative.

Turning to this clone: One end of the junction does not line up with germline, which may come from a read error. The rearrangement joins TRBV19 to TRBJ2-7; possibly TRBD2 for D (6 bases). Germline-derived CDR1 and CDR2 are LNHDA and SQIVND (reference sequence). This CDR3 is built from 8 residues. As DNA, the CDR3 is TGTGCCAGTAGTTGGGAGGCCTTC. Encoded protein: CASSWEAF.

The CDR3 region has the DNA TGTGCCTGGAGTCGGACAGGGAACTCCTACGAGCAGTACTTC. This gives the protein CAWSRTGNSYEQYF. The rearrangement joins TRBV30 to TRBJ2-7; TRBD1 matches 8 bases. The V gene's germline CDR1 is GTSNPN and CDR2 SVGIG (reference sequence). J gave up 0 bases and V 2 bases, and 3 bases lay outside the gene matches. The CDR3 spans 14 residues. Combining the CDR3 with reference TRBV30 and TRBJ2-7 gives the whole variable domain SQTIHQWPATLVQPVGSPLSLECTVEGTSNPNLYWYRQAAGRGLQLLFYSVGIGQISSEVPQNLSASRPQDRQFILSSKKLLLSDSGFYLCAWSRTGNSYEQYFGPGTRLTVT.

The rearrangement joins TRBV7-9 to TRBJ2-2; no reliable D call. From germline, CDR1 is SEHNR and CDR2 FQNEAQ (reference sequence). The CDR3 loop spans 12 amino acids. V lost 5 bases and J lost 6, with 7 bases in between. CDR3 in amino acids: CASSPTPGELFF. Here the CDR3 DNA reads TGTGCCAGCAGCCCTACGCCCGGGGAGCTGTTTTTT. Full variable domain (missing parts from reference TRBV7-9 and TRBJ2-2): DTGVSQNPRHKITKRGQNVTFRCDPISEHNRLYWYRQTLGQGPEFLTYFQNEAQLEKSRLLSDRFSAERPKGSFSTLEIQRTEQGDSAMYLCASSPTPGELFFGEGSRLTVL.

The chain combines TRBV5-1 with TRBJ2-7; TRBD2 agrees at 7 bases. Trimming at V came to 0 bases and at J to 3 bases, leaving 9 bases not matched to a gene. Germline CDR1 SGHRS, CDR2 YFSETQ. The CDR3 is 16 residues long. The CDR3 region is CASSLAATGGLYEQYF. The CDR3 DNA sequence: TGCGCCAGCAGCTTGGCCGCCACGGGGGGTCTCTACGAGCAGTACTTC.

The chain uses TRBV5-4 and TRBJ2-5; 7 bases map to TRBD2. The V and J ends lost 6 bases and 5 bases, in that order; junction bases with no gene match: 19. In germline, CDR1 is SGHNT, CDR2 YYREEE (reference sequence). The length of the CDR3 is 17 residues. CDR3 amino acids: CASTRSVGRAPSETQYF. In DNA form, the CDR3 reads TGTGCCAGCACCCGAAGCGTTGGGAGGGCCCCTTCGGAGACCCAGTACTTC.

The table lists this clone with a few counts. The CDR3 here is CSVEDVGGPTYEQYF. CDR3 DNA sequence: TGCAGCGTTGAAGACGTCGGGGGGCCAACCTACGAGCAGTACTTC. The chain combines TRBV29-1 with TRBJ2-7, with D tentatively TRBD2 (7 bases). Looked up from germline, CDR1 is SQVTM and CDR2 is ANQGSEA. The V end was cut by 0 bases, the J end by 2 bases, with 14 bases between. The CDR3 loop spans 15 amino acids.

This chain uses TRBV27 with TRBJ1-6; 7 bases agree with TRBD1. V shed 2 bases and J 9 bases; nucleotides not matched to a gene: 1. This CDR3 contains 13 residues. CDR1 is MNHEY, CDR2 SMNVEV, per germline (reference sequence). CDR3 loop: CASSLAGGSPLHF. CDR3 nucleotides: TGTGCCAGCAGTTTAGCAGGGGGTTCACCCCTCCACTTT.

The rearrangement uses TRBV5-5 and TRBJ1-2, with TRBD1 matching over 11 bases. After removal of 0 bases from V and 11 bases from J, the junction contained 3 bases not matched to a gene. The CDR3 has 13 amino acids. CDR1 is SGHKS and CDR2 is YYEKEE in the germline V gene (reference sequence). This CDR3 is CASSLAGTGGYTF. For the CDR3, the DNA is TGTGCCAGCAGCTTGGCCGGGACAGGGGGATACACCTTC.

This chain links TRBV5-4 with TRBJ2-7, with TRBD2 matching over 11 bases. V shed 4 bases, J shed 7 bases, and the junction held 16 bases outside the gene matches. There are 17 residues in the CDR3. Germline values: CDR1 SGHNT, CDR2 YYREEE (reference sequence). Here the CDR3 reads CASSPILAGATPGEQYF. The CDR3 DNA follows: TGTGCCAGCAGCCCGATACTAGCGGGGGCGACCCCGGGGGAGCAGTACTTC.

This clone has only a few counts. The chain has TRBV19 and TRBJ2-7; possible D gene TRBD2, 6 bases. This CDR3 is built from 14 residues. Germline V gene sequence: CDR1 LNHDA, CDR2 SQIVND (reference sequence). V lost 3 bases to trimming and J lost 3 bases, with 12 bases between them. CDR3 nucleotides: TGTGCCAGTAGTATTTTCGGGAGAATCTACGAGCAGTACTTC. Amino acid sequence: CASSIFGRIYEQYF.

The chain combines TRBV28 with TRBJ2-1; TRBD2 agrees at 7 bases. This CDR3 region has 19 residues. The germline CDR1 and CDR2 sequences are MDHEN and SYDVKM. V was clipped by 5 bases and J by 7 bases; unmatched bases: 23. The CDR3 loop reads CASSPYPTLGGRTRNEQFF. The CDR3 DNA reads as TGTGCCAGCAGTCCCTACCCGACCCTAGGCGGGAGAACGAGGAATGAGCAGTTCTTC.

The rearrangement joins TRBV2 to TRBJ2-3; 10 bases are a match to TRBD2. V shed 7 bases and J 4 bases; nucleotides not matched to a gene: 17. Germline CDR1 is SNHLY and CDR2 is FYNNEI. The CDR3 runs 18 residues. CDR3: CASISVLWASGSADTQYF. The CDR3, as DNA: TGTGCCAGCATCTCGGTTCTGTGGGCTAGCGGGAGCGCAGATACGCAGTATTTT.

V gene TRBV5-8 combines with J gene TRBJ1-3; D is possibly TRBD1 (6 bases). CDR3 size: 16 residues. The V end lost 4 bases, the J end lost 2 bases, and 16 bases lay between the germline ends. From germline, CDR1 is SGHTS and CDR2 YDEGEE. The CDR3 DNA follows: TGTGCCAGCAGCCGTGCTACCTACAGGGCTGGAAACACCATATATTTT. This gives the protein CASSRATYRAGNTIYF.

V gene TRBV6-4 combines with J gene TRBJ2-2; D is possibly TRBD2 (5 bases). The CDR3 contains 15 residues. V was clipped by 5 bases and J by 5 bases, with 15 bases between them. CDR1 is MRHNA and CDR2 is SNTAGT in the germline V gene. The CDR3 DNA sequence: TGTGCCAGCAGTTTAGCGAGCGGTGTTACCGGGGAGCTGTTTTTT. Translated: CASSLASGVTGELFF.

The gene calls are TRBV5-1 and TRBJ2-7; 10 bases match TRBD2. Looked up from germline, CDR1 is SGHRS and CDR2 is YFSETQ. CDR3 length: 14 residues. After removal of 3 bases from V and 2 bases from J, the junction contained 2 bases not matched to a gene. CDR3 in amino acids: CASSWLAGAYEQYF. The DNA for the CDR3 is TGCGCCAGCAGCTGGCTAGCGGGGGCCTACGAGCAGTACTTC.

The chain has TRBV6-1 and TRBJ2-7, with D tentatively TRBD2 (5 bases). This CDR3 spans 12 amino acids. Trimming pared 5 bases from V and 6 bases from J, leaving 11 bases between. Germline CDR1 and CDR2: MNHNS and SASEGT. CDR3 in amino acids: CASSWRKIEQYF. Here the CDR3 DNA reads TGTGCCAGCAGTTGGAGGAAAATCGAGCAGTACTTC.

This clone has a handful of counts. At the DNA level, this CDR3 is encoded by other sequences in the same sample as well. The chain joins TRBV7-9 to TRBJ2-7, with 10 positions matching TRBD1. The germline V gene encodes CDR1 SEHNR and CDR2 FQNEAQ (reference sequence). CDR3 length: 14 amino acids. V was clipped by 5 bases and J by 3 bases; unmatched bases: 4. CDR3 amino acids: CASSPGTGDYEQYF. CDR3 DNA sequence: TGTGCCAGCAGCCCTGGGACAGGGGACTACGAGCAGTACTTC.

The chain links TRBV28 to TRBJ2-7; the match to TRBD2 covers 15 bases. The V segment lost 6 bases and the J segment 3 bases; nucleotides outside the gene matches: 15. CDR1 is MDHEN, CDR2 SYDVKM, per germline. The CDR3 has 19 residues. Here the CDR3 DNA reads TGTGCCAGCAGCCCCGGACTAGCGGGGGGGCCATCCGGTTTCTACGAGCAGTACTTC. This gives the protein CASSPGLAGGPSGFYEQYF.

V usage is TRBV5-1 and J usage is TRBJ2-3, with D possibly being TRBD2 (6 bases). V lost 2 bases, J lost 0 bases, and 10 bases lay in between. The CDR3 runs to 15 residues. Germline lookup yields CDR1 SGHRS and CDR2 YFSETQ. CDR3 loop: CASSFSGVSTDTQYF. For the CDR3, the DNA is TGCGCCAGCAGCTTCTCGGGGGTTAGCACAGATACGCAGTATTTT.

The gene calls are TRBV10-2 and TRBJ1-5, with D hard to call. The germline V and J ends were trimmed by 3 bases and 0 bases, with 9 bases remaining between them. The CDR3 is made up of 15 amino acids. Germline loops: CDR1 WSHSY, CDR2 SAAADI. CDR3 nucleotide sequence: TGCGCCAGCAGTGATTTGACACATAGCAATCAGCCCCAGCATTTT. Amino acid sequence: CASSDLTHSNQPQHF.

The J gene is TRBJ2-6, the V gene TRBV2; maybe TRBD1 (5 bases). This CDR3 is 11 amino acids long. V dropped 10 bases and J dropped 19 bases, with 20 bases sitting between them. The germline V gene encodes CDR1 SNHLY and CDR2 FYNNEI. DNA of the CDR3: TGTGCCACAGCTGTGGGGCCATCCAGTACTTTC. Translated, it gives CATAVGPSSTF.

The V and J genes are TRBV6-1 and TRBJ1-5, with TRBD1 identical over 9 bases. The V segment lost 7 bases and the J segment 6 bases; nucleotides outside the gene matches: 1. The CDR3 covers 12 residues. Germline values: CDR1 MNHNS, CDR2 SASEGT. CDR3 loop: CASNRGRQPQHF. The CDR3 DNA sequence: TGTGCCAGCAACAGGGGGCGTCAGCCCCAGCATTTT.

CDR3 protein: CASSQGGPAGGYTF. The CDR3 DNA sequence: TGTGCCAGCAGCCAAGGGGGGCCCGCCGGGGGCTACACCTTC. This chain connects TRBV14 to TRBJ1-2; a possible D gene is TRBD1 (6 bases). CDR3 length: 14 amino acids. CDR1 is SGHDN, CDR2 FVKESK, per germline. The V end lost 1 base, the J end lost 8 bases, and 14 bases lay between the germline ends.

This clone was observed once. The rearrangement uses TRBV7-9 and TRBJ2-5; TRBD2 matches at 10 bases. V shed 4 bases, J shed 3 bases, and the junction held 5 bases outside the gene matches. The CDR3 is 15 amino acids. Germline V gives CDR1 SEHNR, CDR2 FQNEAQ (reference sequence). DNA for the CDR3: TGTGCCAGCAGCTATACCGGGACTAGCGAAGAGACCCAGTACTTC. It is translated as CASSYTGTSEETQYF.

This chain joins TRBV2 and TRBJ1-2; tentative D call: TRBD1 (6 bases). This CDR3 region has 13 residues. The germline V gene has CDR1 SNHLY and CDR2 FYNNEI. V was cut by 5 bases and J by 4 bases, with 11 bases left in between. The CDR3 region is CASSRSDSYGYTF. CDR3 sequence (DNA): TGTGCCAGCAGTCGATCGGACAGCTATGGCTACACCTTC.

This chain connects TRBV5-4 to TRBJ2-7, with 7 bases matching TRBD2. The junction had 6 bases not matched to a gene; V was cut back by 2 bases and J by 4 bases. The CDR3 has 14 residues. Germline lookup yields CDR1 SGHNT and CDR2 YYREEE (reference sequence). The CDR3 region is CASSLMGGKYEQYF. CDR3 in DNA: TGTGCCAGCAGCTTAATGGGGGGGAAGTACGAGCAGTACTTC.

This clone showed up just once. The chain is built from TRBV27 and TRBJ2-7, with TRBD2 identical over 7 bases. The CDR3 totals 14 residues. The ends lost 5 bases at V and 1 base at J; junction bases unmatched: 5. Germline CDR1 MNHEY, CDR2 SMNVEV (reference sequence). The DNA of the CDR3 is TGTGCCAGCAGTCCCGGGGGGAGGTCCTACGAGCAGTACTTC. This sequence encodes CASSPGGRSYEQYF.

The chain carries TRBV30 and TRBJ2-7; 15 nucleotides line up with TRBD2. Germline trimming cut 2 bases from V and 3 bases from J; bases unmatched to any gene: 8. CDR1 GTSNPN and CDR2 SVGIG come from the germline V gene (reference sequence). The CDR3 spans 17 residues. The CDR3 is CAWSSGTSGRLVYEQYF. As DNA, the CDR3 is TGTGCCTGGAGTAGTGGGACTAGCGGGAGGCTCGTCTACGAGCAGTACTTC.

J is TRBJ2-1 and V is TRBV4-1; TRBD2 matches at 7 bases. The length of the CDR3 is 16 residues. The germline CDR1 and CDR2 sequences are MGHRA and YSYEKL. The trim removed 4 bases at V and 7 bases at J, leaving 13 bases unmatched. CDR3: CASSPLSSGPWNEQFF. CDR3 DNA: TGCGCCAGCAGCCCCCTAAGTAGCGGGCCCTGGAATGAGCAGTTCTTC.

CDR3 protein: CASSLGTGSHEQYF. CDR3 sequence (DNA): TGTGCCAGCAGCTTAGGGACAGGGAGCCACGAGCAGTACTTC. V usage is TRBV7-6 and J usage is TRBJ2-7; 8 bases are shared with TRBD1. Germline V gene lookup returns CDR1 SGHVS and CDR2 FNYEAQ. With V trimmed by 1 base and J by 5 bases, 4 bases remained unmatched. The CDR3 contains 14 residues.